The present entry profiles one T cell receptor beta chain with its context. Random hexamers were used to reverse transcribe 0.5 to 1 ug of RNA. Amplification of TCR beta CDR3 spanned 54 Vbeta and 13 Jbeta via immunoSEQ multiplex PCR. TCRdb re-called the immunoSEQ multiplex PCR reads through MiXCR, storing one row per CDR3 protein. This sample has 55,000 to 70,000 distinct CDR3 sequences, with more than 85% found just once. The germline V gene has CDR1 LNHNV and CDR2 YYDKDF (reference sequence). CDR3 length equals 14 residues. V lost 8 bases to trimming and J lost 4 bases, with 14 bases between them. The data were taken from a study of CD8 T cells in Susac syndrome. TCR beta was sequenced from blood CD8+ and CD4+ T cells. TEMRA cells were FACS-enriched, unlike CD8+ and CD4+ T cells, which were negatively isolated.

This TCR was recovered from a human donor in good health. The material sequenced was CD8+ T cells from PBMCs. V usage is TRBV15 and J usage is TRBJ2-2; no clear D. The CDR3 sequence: CATAPSGFTGELFF. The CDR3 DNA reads TGTGCCACCGCGCCGAGTGGTTTCACCGGGGAGCTGTTTTTT.